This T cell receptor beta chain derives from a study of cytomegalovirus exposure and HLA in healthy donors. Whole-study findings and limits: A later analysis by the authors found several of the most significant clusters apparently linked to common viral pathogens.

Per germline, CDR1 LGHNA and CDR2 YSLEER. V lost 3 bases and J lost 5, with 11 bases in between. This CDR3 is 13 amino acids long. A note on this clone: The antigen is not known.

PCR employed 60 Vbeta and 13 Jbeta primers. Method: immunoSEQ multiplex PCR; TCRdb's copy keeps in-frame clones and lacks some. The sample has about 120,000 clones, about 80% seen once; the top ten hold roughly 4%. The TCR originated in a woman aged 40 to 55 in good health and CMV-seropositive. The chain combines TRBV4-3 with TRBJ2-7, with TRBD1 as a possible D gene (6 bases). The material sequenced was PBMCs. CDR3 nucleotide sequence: TGCGCCAGCAGCCAGCAGGGGTCCCACGAGCAGTACTTC. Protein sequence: CASSQQGSHEQYF.